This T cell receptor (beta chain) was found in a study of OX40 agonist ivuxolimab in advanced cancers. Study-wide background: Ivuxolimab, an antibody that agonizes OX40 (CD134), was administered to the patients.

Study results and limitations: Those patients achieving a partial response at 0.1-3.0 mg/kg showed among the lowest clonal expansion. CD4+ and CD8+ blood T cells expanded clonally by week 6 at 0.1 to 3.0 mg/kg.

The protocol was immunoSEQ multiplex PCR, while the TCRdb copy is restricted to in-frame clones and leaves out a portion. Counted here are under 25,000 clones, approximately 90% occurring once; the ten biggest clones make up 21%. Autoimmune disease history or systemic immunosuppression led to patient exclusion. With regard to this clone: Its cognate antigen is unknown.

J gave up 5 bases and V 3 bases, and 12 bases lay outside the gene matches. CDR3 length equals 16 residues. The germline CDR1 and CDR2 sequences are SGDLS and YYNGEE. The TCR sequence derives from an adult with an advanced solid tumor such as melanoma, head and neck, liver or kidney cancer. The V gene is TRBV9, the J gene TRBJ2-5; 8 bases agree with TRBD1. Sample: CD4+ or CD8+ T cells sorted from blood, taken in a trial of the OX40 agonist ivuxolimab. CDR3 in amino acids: CASSEDREFGAETQYF. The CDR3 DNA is TGTGCCAGCAGCGAGGACAGGGAATTCGGAGCTGAGACCCAGTACTTC.